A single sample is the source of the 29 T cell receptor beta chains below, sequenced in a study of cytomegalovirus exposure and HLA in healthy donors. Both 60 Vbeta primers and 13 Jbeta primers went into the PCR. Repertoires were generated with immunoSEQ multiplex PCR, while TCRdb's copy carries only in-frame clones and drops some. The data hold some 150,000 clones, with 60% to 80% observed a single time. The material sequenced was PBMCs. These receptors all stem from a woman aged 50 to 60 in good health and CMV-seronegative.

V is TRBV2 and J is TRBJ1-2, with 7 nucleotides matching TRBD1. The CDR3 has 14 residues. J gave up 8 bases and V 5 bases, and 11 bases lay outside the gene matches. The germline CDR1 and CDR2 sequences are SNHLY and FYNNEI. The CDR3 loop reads CASSITTGEQGYTF. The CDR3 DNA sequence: TGTGCCAGCAGTATAACAACAGGGGAGCAGGGCTACACCTTC.

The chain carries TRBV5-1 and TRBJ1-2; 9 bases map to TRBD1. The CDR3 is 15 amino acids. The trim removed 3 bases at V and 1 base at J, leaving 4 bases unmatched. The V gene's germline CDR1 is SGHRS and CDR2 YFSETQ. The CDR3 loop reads CASSSGTGFNYGYTF. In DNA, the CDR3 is TGCGCCAGCAGCTCCGGGACAGGGTTTAACTATGGCTACACCTTC.

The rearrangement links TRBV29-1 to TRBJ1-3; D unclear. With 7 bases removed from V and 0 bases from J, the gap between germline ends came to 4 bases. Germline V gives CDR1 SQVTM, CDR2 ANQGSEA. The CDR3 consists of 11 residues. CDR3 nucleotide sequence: TGCAGCGCCTTCTCTGGAAACACCATATATTTT. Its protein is CSAFSGNTIYF.

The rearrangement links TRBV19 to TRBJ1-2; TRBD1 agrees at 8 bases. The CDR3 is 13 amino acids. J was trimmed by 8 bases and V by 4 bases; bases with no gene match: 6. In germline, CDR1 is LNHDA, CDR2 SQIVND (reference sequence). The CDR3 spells CASSRDRGWGYTF. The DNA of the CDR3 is TGTGCCAGTAGTAGAGACAGGGGATGGGGCTACACCTTC.

CDR3 in amino acids: CASRAPGTEAFF. The CDR3 nucleotides are TGTGCCTCCCGCGCCCCGGGTACTGAAGCTTTCTTT. The rearrangement joins TRBV10-3 to TRBJ1-1; no firm D call. Germline V gives CDR1 ENHRY, CDR2 SYGVKD. Trimming took off 11 bases at V and 5 bases at J, with 15 bases between the two ends. The CDR3 loop spans 12 amino acids.

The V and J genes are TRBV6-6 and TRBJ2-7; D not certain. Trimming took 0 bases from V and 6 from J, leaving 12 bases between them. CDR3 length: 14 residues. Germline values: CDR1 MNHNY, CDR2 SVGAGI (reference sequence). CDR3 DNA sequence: TGTGCCAGCAGTTACTCGCACCTAGAATCCGAGCAGTACTTC. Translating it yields CASSYSHLESEQYF.

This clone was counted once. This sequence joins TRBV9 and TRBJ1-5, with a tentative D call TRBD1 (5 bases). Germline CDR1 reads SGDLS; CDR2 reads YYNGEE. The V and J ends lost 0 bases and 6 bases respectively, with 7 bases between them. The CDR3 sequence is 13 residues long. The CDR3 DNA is TGTGCCAGCAGCGTAGGGGGCGGTCAGCCCCAGCATTTT. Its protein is CASSVGGGQPQHF.

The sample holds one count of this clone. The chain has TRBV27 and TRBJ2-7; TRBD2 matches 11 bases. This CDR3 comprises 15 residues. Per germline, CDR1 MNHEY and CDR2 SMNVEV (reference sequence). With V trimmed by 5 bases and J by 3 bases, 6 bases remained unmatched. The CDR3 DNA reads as TGTGCCAGCAGTCTCGGGACTAGCGGCTACTACGAGCAGTACTTC. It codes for CASSLGTSGYYEQYF.

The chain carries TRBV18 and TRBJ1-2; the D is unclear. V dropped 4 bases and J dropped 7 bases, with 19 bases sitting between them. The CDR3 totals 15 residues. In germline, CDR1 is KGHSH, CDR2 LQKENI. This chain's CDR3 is CASSHSYLQAGGYTF. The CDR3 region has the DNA TGTGCCAGCTCACACTCCTATCTTCAGGCCGGTGGCTACACCTTC.

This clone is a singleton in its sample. The CDR3 protein is CASSVQGDYGYTF. CDR3 nucleotides: TGTGCCAGTAGTGTTCAAGGGGACTATGGCTACACCTTC. The rearrangement uses TRBV19 and TRBJ1-2; possible D gene TRBD1, 5 bases. From germline, CDR1 is LNHDA and CDR2 SQIVND (reference sequence). Trimming cost V 5 bases and J 3 bases, with 10 bases left between them. The CDR3 length is 13 residues.

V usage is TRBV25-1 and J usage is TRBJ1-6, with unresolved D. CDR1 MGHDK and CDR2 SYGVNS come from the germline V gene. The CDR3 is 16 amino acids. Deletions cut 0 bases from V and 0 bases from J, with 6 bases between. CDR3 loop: CASSEYGSSYNSPLHF. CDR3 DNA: TGTGCCAGCAGTGAATACGGTAGCTCCTATAATTCACCCCTCCACTTT. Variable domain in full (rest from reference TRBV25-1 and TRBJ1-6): EADIYQTPRYLVIGTGKKITLECSQTMGHDKMYWYQQDPGMELHLIHYSYGVNSTEKGDLSSESTVSRIRTEHFPLTLESARPSHTSQYLCASSEYGSSYNSPLHFGNGTRLTVT.

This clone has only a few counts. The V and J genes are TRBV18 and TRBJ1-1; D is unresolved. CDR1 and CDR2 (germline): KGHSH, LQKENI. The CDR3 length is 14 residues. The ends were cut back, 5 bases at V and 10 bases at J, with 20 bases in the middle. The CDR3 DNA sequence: TGTGCCAGCTCATATCGGGAGGCCGGGTCAGGAGCTTTCTTT. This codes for CASSYREAGSGAFF.

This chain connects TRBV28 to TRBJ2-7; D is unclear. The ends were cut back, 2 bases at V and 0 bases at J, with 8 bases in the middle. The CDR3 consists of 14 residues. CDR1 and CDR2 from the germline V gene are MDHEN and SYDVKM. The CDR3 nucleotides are TGTGCCAGCAGTTTAGACCCTAGCTCCTACGAGCAGTACTTC. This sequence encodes CASSLDPSSYEQYF. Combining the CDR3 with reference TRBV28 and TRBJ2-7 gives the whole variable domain DVKVTQSSRYLVKRTGEKVFLECVQDMDHENMFWYRQDPGLGLRLIYFSYDVKMKEKGDIPEGYSVSREKKERFSLILESASTNQTSMYLCASSLDPSSYEQYFGPGTRLTVT.

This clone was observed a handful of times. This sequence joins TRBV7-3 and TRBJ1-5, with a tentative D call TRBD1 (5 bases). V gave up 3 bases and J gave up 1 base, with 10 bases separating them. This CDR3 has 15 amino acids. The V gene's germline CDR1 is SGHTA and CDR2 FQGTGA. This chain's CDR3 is CASSLAGGSNQPQHF. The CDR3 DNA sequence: TGTGCCAGCAGCTTGGCTGGGGGGAGCAATCAGCCCCAGCATTTT.

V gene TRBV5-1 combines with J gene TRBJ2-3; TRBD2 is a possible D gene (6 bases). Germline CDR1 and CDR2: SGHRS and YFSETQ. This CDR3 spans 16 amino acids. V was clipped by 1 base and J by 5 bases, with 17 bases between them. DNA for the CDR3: TGCGCCAGCAGCTTGAACGGGAGAGGGGACTTAGATACGCAGTATTTT. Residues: CASSLNGRGDLDTQYF.

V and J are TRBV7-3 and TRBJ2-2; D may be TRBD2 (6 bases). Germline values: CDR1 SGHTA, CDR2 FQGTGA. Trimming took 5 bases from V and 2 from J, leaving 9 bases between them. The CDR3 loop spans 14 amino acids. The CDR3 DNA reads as TGTGCCAGCAGCGGCGGGACTAACACCGGGGAGCTGTTTTTT. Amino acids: CASSGGTNTGELFF.

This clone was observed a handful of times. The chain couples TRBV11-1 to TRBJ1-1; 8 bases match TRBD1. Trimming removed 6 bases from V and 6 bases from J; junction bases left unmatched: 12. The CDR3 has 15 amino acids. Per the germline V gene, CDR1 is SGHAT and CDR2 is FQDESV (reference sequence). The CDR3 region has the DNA TGTGCCAGCAGTCCACAAGGACAGGGTTTTTCTGAAGCTTTCTTT. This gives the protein CASSPQGQGFSEAFF.

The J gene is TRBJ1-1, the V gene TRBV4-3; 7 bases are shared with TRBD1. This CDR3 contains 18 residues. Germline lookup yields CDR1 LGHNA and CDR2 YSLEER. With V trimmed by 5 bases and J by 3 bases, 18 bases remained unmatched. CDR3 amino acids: CASSLRTGSVRPDTEAFF. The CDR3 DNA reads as TGCGCCAGCAGCTTAAGGACAGGTAGCGTTCGTCCAGACACTGAAGCTTTCTTT.

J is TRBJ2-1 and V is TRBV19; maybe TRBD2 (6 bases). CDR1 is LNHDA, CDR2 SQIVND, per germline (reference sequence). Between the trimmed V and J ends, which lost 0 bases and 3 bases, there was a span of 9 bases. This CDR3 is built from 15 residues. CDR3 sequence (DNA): TGTGCCAGTAGTATAGATAGCGGAATCTACAATGAGCAGTTCTTC. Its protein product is CASSIDSGIYNEQFF.

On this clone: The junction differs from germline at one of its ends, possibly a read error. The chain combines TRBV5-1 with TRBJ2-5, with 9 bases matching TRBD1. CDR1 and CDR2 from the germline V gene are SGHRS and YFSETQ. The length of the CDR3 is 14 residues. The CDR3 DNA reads TGCGCCAGCAGCCTATGGACAGGGGAAGAGGCCCAGTACTTC. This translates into CASSLWTGEEAQYF.

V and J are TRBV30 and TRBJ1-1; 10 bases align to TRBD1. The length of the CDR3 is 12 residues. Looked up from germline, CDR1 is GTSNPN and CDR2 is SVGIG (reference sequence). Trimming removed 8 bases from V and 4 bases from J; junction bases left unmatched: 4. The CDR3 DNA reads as TGTGCCAGGGACAGGGGCGCCACTGAAGCTTTCTTT. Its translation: CARDRGATEAFF.

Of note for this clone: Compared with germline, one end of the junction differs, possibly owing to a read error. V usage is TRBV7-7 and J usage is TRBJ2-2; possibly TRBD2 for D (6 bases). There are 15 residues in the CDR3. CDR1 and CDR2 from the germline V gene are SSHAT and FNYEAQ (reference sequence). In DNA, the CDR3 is TGTGCTAGCAGCTGGGGGGTTGCGAACACCGGGGAGCTGTTTTTT. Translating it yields CASSWGVANTGELFF.

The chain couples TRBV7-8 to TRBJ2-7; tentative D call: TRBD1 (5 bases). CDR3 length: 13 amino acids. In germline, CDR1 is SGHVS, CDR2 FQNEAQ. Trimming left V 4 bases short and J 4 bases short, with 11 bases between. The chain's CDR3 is CASSSKPGYEQYF. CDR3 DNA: TGTGCCAGCAGCTCGAAACCAGGGTACGAGCAGTACTTC.

The CDR3 region has the DNA TGCAGCGTTGCAGCGGGTGGCACAGATACGCAGTATTTT. The encoded protein is CSVAAGGTDTQYF. The V call is TRBV29-1, the J call TRBJ2-3, with D possibly matching TRBD2 (6 bases). This CDR3 contains 13 residues. Per the germline V gene, CDR1 is SQVTM and CDR2 is ANQGSEA. V was shortened by 4 bases and J by 1 base, with 9 bases between the two germline ends.

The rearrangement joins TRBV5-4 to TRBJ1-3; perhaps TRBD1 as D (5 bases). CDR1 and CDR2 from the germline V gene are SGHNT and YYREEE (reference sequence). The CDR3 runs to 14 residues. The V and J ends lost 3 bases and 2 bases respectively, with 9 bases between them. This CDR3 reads CASSSGGTGNTIYF. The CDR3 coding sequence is TGTGCCAGCAGCTCGGGGGGTACTGGAAACACCATATATTTT.

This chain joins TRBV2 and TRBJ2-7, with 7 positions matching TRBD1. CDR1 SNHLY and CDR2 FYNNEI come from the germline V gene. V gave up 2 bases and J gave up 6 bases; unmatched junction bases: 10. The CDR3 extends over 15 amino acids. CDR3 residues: CASSELRGRSGEQYF. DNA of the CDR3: TGTGCCAGCAGTGAATTGAGGGGGCGGTCGGGCGAGCAGTACTTC.

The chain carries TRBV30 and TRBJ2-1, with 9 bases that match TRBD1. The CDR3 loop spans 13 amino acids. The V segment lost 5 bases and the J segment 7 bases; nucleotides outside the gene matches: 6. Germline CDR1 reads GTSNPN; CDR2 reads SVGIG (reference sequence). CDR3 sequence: CAWAGTGLNEQFF. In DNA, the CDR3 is TGTGCCTGGGCCGGGACAGGGCTGAATGAGCAGTTCTTC.

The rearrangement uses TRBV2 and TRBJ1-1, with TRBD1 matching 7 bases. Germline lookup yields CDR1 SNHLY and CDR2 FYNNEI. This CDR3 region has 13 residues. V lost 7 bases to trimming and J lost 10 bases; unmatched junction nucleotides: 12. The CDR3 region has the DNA TGTGCCAGCACCAAAACCGGGACAGTAGCAGCTTTCTTT. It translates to CASTKTGTVAAFF. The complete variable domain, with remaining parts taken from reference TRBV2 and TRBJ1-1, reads EPEVTQTPSHQVTQMGQEVILRCVPISNHLYFYWYRQILGQKVEFLVSFYNNEISEKSEIFDDQFSVERPDGSNFTLKIRSTKLEDSAMYFCASTKTGTVAAFFGQGTRLTVV.

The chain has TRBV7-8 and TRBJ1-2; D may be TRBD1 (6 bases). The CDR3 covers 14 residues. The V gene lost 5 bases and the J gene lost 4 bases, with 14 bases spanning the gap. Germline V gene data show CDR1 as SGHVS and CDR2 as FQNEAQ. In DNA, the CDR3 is TGTGCCAGCAGCCCTGGACAGAACCTCTATGGCTACACCTTC. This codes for CASSPGQNLYGYTF.